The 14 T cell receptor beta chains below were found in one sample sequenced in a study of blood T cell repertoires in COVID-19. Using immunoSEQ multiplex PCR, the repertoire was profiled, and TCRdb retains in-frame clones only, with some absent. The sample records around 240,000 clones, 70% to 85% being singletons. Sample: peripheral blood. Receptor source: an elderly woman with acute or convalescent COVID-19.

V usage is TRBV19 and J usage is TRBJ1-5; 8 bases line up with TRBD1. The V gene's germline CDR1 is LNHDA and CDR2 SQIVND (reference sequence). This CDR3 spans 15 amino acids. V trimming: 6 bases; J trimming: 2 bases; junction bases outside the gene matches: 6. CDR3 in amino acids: CASRIGQGGNQPQHF. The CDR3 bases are TGTGCCAGTAGAATCGGACAGGGCGGCAATCAGCCCCAGCATTTT.

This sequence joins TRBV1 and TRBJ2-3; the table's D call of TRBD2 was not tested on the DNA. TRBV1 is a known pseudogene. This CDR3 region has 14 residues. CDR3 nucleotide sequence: TGCACCAGCAGCTCTAGCGGGGGCACAGATACGCAGTATTTT. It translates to CTSSSSGGTDTQYF.

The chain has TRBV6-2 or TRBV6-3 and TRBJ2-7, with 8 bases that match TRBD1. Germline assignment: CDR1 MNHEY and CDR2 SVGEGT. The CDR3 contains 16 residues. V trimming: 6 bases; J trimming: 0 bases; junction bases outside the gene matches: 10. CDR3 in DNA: TGTGCCAGCAGCTCAACCCAGGACAGGGCCTCCTACGAGCAGTACTTC. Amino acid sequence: CASSSTQDRASYEQYF.

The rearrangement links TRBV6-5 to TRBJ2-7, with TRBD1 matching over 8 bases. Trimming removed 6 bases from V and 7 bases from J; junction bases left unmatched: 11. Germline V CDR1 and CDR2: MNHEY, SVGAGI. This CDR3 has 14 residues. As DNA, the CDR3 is TGTGCCAGCAGGAGGGACACAGGGGGGAGGGAGCAGTACTTC. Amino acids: CASRRDTGGREQYF.

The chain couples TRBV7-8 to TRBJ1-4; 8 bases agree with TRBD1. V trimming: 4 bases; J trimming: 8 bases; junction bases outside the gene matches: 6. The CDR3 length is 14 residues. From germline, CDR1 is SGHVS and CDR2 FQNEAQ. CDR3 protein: CASSSRTGYEKLFF. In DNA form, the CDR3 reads TGTGCCAGCAGCTCTCGGACAGGGTACGAAAAACTGTTTTTT.

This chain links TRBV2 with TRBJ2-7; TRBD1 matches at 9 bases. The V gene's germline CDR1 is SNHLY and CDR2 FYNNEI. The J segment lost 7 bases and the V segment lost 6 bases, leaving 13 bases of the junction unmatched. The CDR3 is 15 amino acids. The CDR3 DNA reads TGTGCCAGCAGGGGACAGGGCTTAGGGGGTATTGAGCAGTACTTC. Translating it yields CASRGQGLGGIEQYF. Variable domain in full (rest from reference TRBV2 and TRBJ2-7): EPEVTQTPSHQVTQMGQEVILRCVPISNHLYFYWYRQILGQKVEFLVSFYNNEISEKSEIFDDQFSVERPDGSNFTLKIRSTKLEDSAMYFCASRGQGLGGIEQYFGPGTRLTVT.

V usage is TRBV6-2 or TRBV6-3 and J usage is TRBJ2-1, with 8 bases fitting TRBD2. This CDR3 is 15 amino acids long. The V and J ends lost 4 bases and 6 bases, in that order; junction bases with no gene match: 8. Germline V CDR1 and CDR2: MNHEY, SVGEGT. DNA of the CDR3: TGTGCCAGCAGTTCCCCGGGACTAGTTGCCAATGAGCAGTTCTTC. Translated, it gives CASSSPGLVANEQFF.

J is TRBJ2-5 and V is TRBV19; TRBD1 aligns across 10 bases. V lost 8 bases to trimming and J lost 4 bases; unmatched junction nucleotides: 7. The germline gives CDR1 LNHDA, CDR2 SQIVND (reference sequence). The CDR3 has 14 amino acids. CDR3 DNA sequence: TGTGCCAGTGCGAGGACAGGGGGAACAGAGACCCAGTACTTC. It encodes CASARTGGTETQYF. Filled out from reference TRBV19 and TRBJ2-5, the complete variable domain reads DGGITQSPKYLFRKEGQNVTLSCEQNLNHDAMYWYRQDPGQGLRLIYYSQIVNDFQKGDIAEGYSVSREKKESFPLTVTSAQKNPTAFYLCASARTGGTETQYFGPGTRLLVL.

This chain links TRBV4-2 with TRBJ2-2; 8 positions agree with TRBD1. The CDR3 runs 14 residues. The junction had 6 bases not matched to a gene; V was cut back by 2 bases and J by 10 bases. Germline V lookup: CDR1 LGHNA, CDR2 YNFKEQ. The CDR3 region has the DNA TGTGCCAGCAGCCAACTCCGACAGGGGATGGAGCTGTTTTTT. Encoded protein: CASSQLRQGMELFF.

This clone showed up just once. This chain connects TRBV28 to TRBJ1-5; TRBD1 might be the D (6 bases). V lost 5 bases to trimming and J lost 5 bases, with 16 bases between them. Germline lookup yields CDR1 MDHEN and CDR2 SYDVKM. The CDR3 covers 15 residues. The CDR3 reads CASSHYHRAHQPQHF. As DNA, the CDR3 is TGTGCCAGCAGTCACTACCACAGGGCTCATCAGCCCCAGCATTTT.

CDR3 coding DNA: TGTGCCAGCAGTGGCCGACTAGCGGGGGGCCAATACGAGCAGTACTTC. It specifies CASSGRLAGGQYEQYF. The V and J genes are TRBV2 and TRBJ2-7; TRBD2 agrees at 13 bases. Germline V lookup: CDR1 SNHLY, CDR2 FYNNEI. CDR3 length: 16 residues. V lost 4 bases to trimming and J lost 4 bases; unmatched junction nucleotides: 7.

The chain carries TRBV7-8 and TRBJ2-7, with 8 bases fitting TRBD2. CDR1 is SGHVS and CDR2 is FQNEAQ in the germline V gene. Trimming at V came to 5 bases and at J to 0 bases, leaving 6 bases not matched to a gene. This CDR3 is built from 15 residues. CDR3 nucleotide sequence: TGTGCCAGCAGCCGACTAGCGCGAACCTCCTACGAGCAGTACTTC. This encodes CASSRLARTSYEQYF.

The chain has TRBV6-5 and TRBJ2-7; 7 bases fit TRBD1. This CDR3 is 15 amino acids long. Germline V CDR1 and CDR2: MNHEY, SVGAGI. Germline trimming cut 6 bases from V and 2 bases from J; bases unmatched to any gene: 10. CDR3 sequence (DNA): TGTGCCAGCAGACCTACTTGGGACAGCACCTACGAGCAGTACTTC. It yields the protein CASRPTWDSTYEQYF.

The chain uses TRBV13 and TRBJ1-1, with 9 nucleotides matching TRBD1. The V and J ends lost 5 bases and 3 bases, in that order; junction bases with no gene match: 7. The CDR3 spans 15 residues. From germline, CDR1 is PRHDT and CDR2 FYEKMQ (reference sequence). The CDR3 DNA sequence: TGTGCCAGCAGCATGGCTTACAGGGGGCACACTGAAGCTTTCTTT. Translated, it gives CASSMAYRGHTEAFF. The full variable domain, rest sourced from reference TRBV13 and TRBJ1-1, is AAGVIQSPRHLIKEKRETATLKCYPIPRHDTVYWYQQGPGQDPQFLISFYEKMQSDKGSIPDRFSAQQFSDYHSELNMSSLELGDSALYFCASSMAYRGHTEAFFGQGTRLTVV.